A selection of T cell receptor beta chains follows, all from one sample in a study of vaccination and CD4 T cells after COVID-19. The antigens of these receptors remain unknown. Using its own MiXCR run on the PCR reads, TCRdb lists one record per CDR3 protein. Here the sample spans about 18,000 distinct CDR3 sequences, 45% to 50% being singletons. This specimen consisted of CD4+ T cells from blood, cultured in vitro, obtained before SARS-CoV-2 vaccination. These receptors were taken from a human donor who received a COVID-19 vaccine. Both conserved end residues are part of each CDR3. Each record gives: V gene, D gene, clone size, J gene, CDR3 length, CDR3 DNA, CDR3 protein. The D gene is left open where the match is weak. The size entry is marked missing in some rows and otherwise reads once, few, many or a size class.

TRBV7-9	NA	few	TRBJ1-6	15	TGTGCCAGCAGCTTATACAGTCCGTTTTCTTCTCCCCTCCACTTT	CASSLYSPFSSPLHF
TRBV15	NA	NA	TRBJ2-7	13	TGTGCCACCCAGGGACAAAGCTCCTACGAGCAGTACTTC	CATQGQSSYEQYF
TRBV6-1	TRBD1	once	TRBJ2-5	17	TGTGCCAGCAAAAAGCAGGGGGCCAAGGGTGGTGGAGAGACCCAGTACTTC	CASKKQGAKGGGETQYF
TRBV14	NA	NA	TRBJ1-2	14	TGTGCCAGCAGCCAGCCAACGGGACCCTATGGCTACACCTTC	CASSQPTGPYGYTF
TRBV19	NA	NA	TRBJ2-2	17	TGTGCCAGTAGTTATCCCCCTGAACCCGCGGCACCGGGGGAGCTGTTTTTT	CASSYPPEPAAPGELFF
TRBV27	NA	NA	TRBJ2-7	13	TGTGCCAGCAGAGCTGGGGGTTCCTACGAGCAGTACTTC	CASRAGGSYEQYF
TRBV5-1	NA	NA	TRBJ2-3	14	TGCGCCAGCAGCTTGGTGGATAGCGCAGATACGCAGTATTTT	CASSLVDSADTQYF
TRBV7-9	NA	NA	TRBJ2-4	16	TGTGCCAGCAGCCTCAGGGGTGGGGGAGCCAAAAACATTCAGTACTTC	CASSLRGGGAKNIQYF
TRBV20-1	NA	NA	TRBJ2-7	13	TGCAGTGCCGCTGCAGACAGATCCTACGAGCAGTACTTC	CSAAADRSYEQYF
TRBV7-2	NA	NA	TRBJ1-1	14	TGTGCCAGCAGCTTCATTATGTCAAACACTGAAGCTTTCTTT	CASSFIMSNTEAFF
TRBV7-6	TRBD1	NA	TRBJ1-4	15	TGTGCCAGCAGCCCGAGACAGGGGAGAGATGAAAAACTGTTTTTT	CASSPRQGRDEKLFF
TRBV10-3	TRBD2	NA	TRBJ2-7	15	TGTGCCATCGGGTTGATGGGGACTAGAGGTTACGAGCAGTACTTC	CAIGLMGTRGYEQYF
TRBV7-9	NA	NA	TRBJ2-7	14	TGTGCCAGCAGCTGGGCGTTTGGGGACTACGAGCAGTACTTC	CASSWAFGDYEQYF
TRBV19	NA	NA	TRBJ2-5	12	TGTGCCAGTAGTATGTTAGGAGAGACCCAGTACTTC	CASSMLGETQYF
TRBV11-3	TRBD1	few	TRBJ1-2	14	TGTGCCAGCAGCTCCTCGACAGGGACGAATGGCTACACCTTC	CASSSSTGTNGYTF
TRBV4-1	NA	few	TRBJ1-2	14	TGCGCCAGCAGCCAAGTGGACGGCCGCTATGGCTACACCTTC	CASSQVDGRYGYTF
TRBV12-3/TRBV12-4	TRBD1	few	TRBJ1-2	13	TGTGCCAGCAGTACAGGGGGGAACTATGGCTACACCTTC	CASSTGGNYGYTF
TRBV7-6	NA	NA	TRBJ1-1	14	TGTGCCAGCAGTTCGAACATCCGGTCTACTGAAGCTTTCTTT	CASSSNIRSTEAFF
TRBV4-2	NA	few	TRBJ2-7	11	TGTGCCAGCAGCCAAGAGGATCAGCAGTACTTC	CASSQEDQQYF